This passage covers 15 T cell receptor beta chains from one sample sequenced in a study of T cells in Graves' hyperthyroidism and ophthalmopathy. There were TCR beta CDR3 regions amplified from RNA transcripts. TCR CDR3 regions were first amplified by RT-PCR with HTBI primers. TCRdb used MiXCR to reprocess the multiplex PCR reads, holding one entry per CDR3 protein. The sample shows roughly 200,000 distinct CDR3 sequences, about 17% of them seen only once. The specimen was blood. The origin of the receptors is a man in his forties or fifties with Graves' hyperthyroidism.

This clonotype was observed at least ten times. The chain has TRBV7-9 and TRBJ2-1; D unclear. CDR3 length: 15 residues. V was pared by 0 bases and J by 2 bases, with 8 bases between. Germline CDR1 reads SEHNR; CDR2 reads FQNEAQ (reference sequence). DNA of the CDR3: TGTGCCAGCAGCTTAGCAGTTAAAGCCTACAATGAGCAGTTCTTC. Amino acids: CASSLAVKAYNEQFF.

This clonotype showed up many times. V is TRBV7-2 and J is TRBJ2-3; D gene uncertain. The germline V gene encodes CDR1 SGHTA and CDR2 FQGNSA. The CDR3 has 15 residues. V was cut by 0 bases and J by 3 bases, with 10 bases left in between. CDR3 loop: CASSLAERWTDTQYF. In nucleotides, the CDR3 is TGTGCCAGCAGCTTAGCCGAGAGGTGGACAGATACGCAGTATTTT.

As DNA, the CDR3 is TGTGCCAGCAGCTCCAGTTTCGGCGGTCTCGGGGAGCTGTTTTTT. As protein: CASSSSFGGLGELFF. The chain links TRBV7-3 to TRBJ2-2; D is undetermined. The CDR3 has 15 residues. Germline CDR1 is SGHTA and CDR2 is FQGTGA. With 4 bases removed from V and 7 bases from J, the gap between germline ends came to 16 bases. Drawing the rest from reference TRBV7-3 and TRBJ2-2, the complete variable domain is GAGVSQTPSNKVTEKGKYVELRCDPISGHTALYWYRQSLGQGPEFLIYFQGTGAADDSGLPNDRFFAVRPEGSVSTLKIQRTERGDSAVYLCASSSSFGGLGELFFGEGSRLTVL.

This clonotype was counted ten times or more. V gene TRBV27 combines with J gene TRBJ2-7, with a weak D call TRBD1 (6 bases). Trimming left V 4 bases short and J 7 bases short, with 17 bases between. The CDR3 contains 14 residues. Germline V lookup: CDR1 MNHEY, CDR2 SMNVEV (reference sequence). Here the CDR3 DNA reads TGTGCCAGCAGTTCAACAGGGCCTCCTGGGGAGCAGTACTTC. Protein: CASSSTGPPGEQYF.

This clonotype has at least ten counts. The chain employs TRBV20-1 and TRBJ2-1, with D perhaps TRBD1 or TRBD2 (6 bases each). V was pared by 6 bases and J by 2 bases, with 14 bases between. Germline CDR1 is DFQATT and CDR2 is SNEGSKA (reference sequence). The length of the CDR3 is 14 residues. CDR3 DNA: TGCAGTGCCACAAGGGGGGCTGCCTACAATGAGCAGTTCTTC. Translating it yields CSATRGAAYNEQFF.

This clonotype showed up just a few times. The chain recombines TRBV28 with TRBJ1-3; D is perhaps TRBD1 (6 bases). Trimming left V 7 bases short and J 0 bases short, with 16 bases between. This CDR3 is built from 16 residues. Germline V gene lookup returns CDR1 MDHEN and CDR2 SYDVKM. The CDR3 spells CASTLGGPYSGNTIYF. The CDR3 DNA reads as TGTGCCAGCACCCTAGGGGGGCCTTACTCTGGAAACACCATATATTTT.

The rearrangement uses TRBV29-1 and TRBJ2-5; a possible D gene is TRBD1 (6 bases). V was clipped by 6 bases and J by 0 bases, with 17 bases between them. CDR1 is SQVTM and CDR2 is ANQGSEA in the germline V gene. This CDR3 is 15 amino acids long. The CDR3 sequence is CSVRAVGGNQETQYF. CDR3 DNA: TGCAGCGTCCGGGCGGTAGGGGGAAACCAAGAGACCCAGTACTTC.

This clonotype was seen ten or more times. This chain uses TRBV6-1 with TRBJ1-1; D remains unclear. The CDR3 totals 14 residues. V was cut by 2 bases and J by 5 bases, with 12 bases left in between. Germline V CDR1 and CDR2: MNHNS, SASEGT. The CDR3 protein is CASSESLGRTEAFF. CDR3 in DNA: TGTGCCAGCAGTGAATCGCTAGGTAGGACTGAAGCTTTCTTT.

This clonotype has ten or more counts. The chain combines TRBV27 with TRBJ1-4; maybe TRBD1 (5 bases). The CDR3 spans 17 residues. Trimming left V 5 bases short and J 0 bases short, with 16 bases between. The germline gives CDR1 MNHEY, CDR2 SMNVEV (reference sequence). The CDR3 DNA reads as TGTGCCAGCAGTGCAACTGGGGACGTCGCAACTAATGAAAAACTGTTTTTT. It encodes CASSATGDVATNEKLFF.

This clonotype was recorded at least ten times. In nucleotides, the CDR3 is TGTGCCAGCAGCTGGGACTTCCAAGAGACCCAGTACTTC. It encodes CASSWDFQETQYF. The chain recombines TRBV7-2 with TRBJ2-5; D is perhaps TRBD2 (6 bases). V lost 4 bases and J 1 base, leaving 7 bases between the germline ends. Germline CDR1 and CDR2: SGHTA and FQGNSA. The CDR3 totals 13 residues.

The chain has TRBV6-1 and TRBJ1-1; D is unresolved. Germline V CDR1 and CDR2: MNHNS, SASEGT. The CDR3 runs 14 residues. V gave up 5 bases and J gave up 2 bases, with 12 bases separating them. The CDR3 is CASSTLAVNTEAFF. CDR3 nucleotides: TGTGCCAGCAGTACCCTTGCCGTAAACACTGAAGCTTTCTTT.

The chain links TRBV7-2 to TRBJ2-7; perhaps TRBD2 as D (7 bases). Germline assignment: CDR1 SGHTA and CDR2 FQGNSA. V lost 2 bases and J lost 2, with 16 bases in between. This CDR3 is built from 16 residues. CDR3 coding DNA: TGTGCCAGCAGCTTAACGCTCGGGGGGCCTCCCTACGAGCAGTACTTC. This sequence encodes CASSLTLGGPPYEQYF.

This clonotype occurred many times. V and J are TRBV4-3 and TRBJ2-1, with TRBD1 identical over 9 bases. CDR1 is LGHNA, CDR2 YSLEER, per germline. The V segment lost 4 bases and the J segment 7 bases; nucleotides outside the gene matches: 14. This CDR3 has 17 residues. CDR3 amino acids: CASSRGQGNWVENEQFF. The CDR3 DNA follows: TGCGCCAGCAGCCGGGGACAGGGAAATTGGGTAGAGAATGAGCAGTTCTTC.

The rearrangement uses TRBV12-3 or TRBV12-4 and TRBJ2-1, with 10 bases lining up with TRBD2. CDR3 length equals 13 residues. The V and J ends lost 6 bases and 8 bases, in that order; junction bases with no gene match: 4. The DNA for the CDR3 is TGTGCCAGCAGGCAGCGGGAGGGTTATGAGCAGTTCTTC. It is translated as CASRQREGYEQFF.

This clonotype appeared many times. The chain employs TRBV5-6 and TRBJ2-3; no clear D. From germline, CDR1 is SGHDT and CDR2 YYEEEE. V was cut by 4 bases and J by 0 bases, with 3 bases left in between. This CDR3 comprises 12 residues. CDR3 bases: TGTGCCAGCAGCGAAAGCACAGATACGCAGTATTTT. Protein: CASSESTDTQYF.